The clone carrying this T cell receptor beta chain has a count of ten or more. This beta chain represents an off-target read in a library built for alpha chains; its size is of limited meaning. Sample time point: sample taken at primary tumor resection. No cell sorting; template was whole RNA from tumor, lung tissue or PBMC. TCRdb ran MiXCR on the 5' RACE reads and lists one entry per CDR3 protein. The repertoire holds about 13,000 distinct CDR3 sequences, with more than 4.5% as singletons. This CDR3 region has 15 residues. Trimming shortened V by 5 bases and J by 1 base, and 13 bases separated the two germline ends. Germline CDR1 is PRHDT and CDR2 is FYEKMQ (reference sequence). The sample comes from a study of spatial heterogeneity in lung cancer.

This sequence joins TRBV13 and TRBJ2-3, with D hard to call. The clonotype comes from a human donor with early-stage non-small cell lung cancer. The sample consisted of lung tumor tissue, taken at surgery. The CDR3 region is CASSHVGQGTDTQYF. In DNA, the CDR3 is TGTGCCAGCAGCCACGTGGGTCAGGGCACAGATACGCAGTATTTT.